This T cell receptor (beta chain) was found in a study of blood T cell repertoires in COVID-19. Looking at the study overall: Cohort 3 recovered donors had two negative PCRs, clearance, or symptom resolution. Spain, Italy and the United States supplied samples that represented acute and convalescent COVID-19. T cells, B-cell-depleted T cells, or PBMCs supplied cDNA or gDNA.

CDR1 and CDR2 from the germline V gene are LGHNA and YNFKEQ. The CDR3 spans 15 residues. V lost 5 bases, J lost 5 bases, and 8 bases stayed unmatched. Authors' data handling: Amplification of reference gene primers was used by the study to estimate nucleated cell counts. Profiling relied on immunoSEQ multiplex PCR, and the TCRdb table lists in-frame clones only, not all of them. That table furnishes V, J and clone size, whereas the DNA furnished D and trimming. The sample lists hundreds of thousands of clones, around 85% occurring once. This TCR came from a woman between 45 and 60 years old in a cohort exposed to, infected with or recovered from COVID-19 (not recorded which). Sequencing was carried out using PBMCs or T cells enriched from blood (not recorded which). The chain has TRBV4-2 and TRBJ1-1; TRBD1 matches 10 bases. CDR3 in DNA: TGTGCCAGCAGCGCCAGGGACAGGGGAGAGACTGAAGCTTTCTTT. Translating it yields CASSARDRGETEAFF.